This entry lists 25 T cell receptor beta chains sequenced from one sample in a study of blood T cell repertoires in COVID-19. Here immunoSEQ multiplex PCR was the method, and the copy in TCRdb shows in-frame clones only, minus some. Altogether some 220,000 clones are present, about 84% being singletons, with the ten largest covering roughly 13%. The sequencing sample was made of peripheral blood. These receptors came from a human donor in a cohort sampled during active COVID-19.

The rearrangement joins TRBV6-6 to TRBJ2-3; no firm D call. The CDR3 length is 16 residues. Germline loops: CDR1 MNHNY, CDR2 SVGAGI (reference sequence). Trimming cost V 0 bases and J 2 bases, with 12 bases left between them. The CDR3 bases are TGTGCCAGCAGTTACTCTGATGCGGATTCCACAGATACGCAGTATTTT. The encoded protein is CASSYSDADSTDTQYF.

The DNA of the CDR3 is TGTGCCAGCAGTTTCGGGACTATCTACGAGCAGTACTTC. Translating gives CASSFGTIYEQYF. The rearrangement joins TRBV28 to TRBJ2-7, with 7 bases matching TRBD2. CDR1 MDHEN and CDR2 SYDVKM come from the germline V gene. V shed 3 bases and J 3 bases; nucleotides not matched to a gene: 2. The length of the CDR3 is 13 residues.

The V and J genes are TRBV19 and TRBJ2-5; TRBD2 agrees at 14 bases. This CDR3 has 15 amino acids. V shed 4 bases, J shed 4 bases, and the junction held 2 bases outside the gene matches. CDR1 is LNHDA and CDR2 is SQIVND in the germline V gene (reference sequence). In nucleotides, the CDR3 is TGTGCCAGTAGTACAGGACTAGCGGGAGGAGAGACCCAGTACTTC. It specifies CASSTGLAGGETQYF.

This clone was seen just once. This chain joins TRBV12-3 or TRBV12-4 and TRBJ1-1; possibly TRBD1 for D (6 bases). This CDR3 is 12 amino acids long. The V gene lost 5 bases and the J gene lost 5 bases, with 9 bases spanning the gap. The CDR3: CASSKQGTEAFF. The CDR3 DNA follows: TGTGCCAGCAGTAAACAGGGTACTGAAGCTTTCTTT.

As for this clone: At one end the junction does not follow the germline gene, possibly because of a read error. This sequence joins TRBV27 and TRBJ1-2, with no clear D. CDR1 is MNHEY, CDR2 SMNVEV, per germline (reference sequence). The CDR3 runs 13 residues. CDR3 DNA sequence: TGTGCCAGCAGACCCCATGCTCACCGAATCTATAGTTTC. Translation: CASRPHAHRIYSF.

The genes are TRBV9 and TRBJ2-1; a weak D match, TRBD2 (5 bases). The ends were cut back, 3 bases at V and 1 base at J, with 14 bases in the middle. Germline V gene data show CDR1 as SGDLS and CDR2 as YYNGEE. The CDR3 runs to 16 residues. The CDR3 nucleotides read TGTGCCAGCAGCGCCGCGACGGGGATTTCCTACAATGAGCAGTTCTTC. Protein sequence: CASSAATGISYNEQFF. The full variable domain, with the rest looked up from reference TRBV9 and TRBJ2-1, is DSGVTQTPKHLITATGQRVTLRCSPRSGDLSVYWYQQSLDQGLQFLIQYYNGEERAKGNILERFSAQQFPDLHSELNLSSLELGDSALYFCASSAATGISYNEQFFGPGTRLTVL.

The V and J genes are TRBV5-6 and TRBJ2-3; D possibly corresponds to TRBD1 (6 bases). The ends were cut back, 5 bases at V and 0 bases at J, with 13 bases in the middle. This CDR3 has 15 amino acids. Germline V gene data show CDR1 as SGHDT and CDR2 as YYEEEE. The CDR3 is CASSLQGSSTDTQYF. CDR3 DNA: TGTGCCAGCAGTCTACAGGGCTCTAGCACAGATACGCAGTATTTT.

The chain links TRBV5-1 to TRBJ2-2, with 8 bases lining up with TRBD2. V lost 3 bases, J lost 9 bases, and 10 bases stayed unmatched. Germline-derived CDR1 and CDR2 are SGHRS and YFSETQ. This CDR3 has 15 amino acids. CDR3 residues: CASSSNSGTRRELFF. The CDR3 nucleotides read TGCGCCAGCAGCTCAAACTCCGGGACTAGACGGGAGCTGTTTTTT. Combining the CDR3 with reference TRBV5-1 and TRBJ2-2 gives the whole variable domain KAGVTQTPRYLIKTRGQQVTLSCSPISGHRSVSWYQQTPGQGLQFLFEYFSETQRNKGNFPGRFSGRQFSNSRSEMNVSTLELGDSALYLCASSSNSGTRRELFFGEGSRLTVL.

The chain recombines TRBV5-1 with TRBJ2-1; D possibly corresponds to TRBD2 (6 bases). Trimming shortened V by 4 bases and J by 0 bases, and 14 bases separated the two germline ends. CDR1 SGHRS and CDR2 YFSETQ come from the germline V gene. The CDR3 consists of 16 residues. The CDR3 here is CASSPPGGSSYNEQFF. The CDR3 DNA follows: TGCGCCAGCAGCCCTCCCGGGGGTAGCTCCTACAATGAGCAGTTCTTC.

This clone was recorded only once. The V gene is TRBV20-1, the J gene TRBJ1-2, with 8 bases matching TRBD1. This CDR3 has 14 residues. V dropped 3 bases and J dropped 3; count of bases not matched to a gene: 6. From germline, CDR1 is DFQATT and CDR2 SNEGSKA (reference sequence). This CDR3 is CSASENRGYYGYTF. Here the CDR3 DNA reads TGCAGTGCTAGTGAAAACAGGGGGTACTATGGCTACACCTTC.

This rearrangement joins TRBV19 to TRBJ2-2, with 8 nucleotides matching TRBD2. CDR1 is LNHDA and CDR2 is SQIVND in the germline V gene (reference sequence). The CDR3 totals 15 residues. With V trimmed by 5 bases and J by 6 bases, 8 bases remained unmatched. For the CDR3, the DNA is TGTGCCAGTAGTCCAGCGGGAGCGTTCGCCGGGGAGCTGTTTTTT. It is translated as CASSPAGAFAGELFF. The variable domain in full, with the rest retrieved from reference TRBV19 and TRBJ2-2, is DGGITQSPKYLFRKEGQNVTLSCEQNLNHDAMYWYRQDPGQGLRLIYYSQIVNDFQKGDIAEGYSVSREKKESFPLTVTSAQKNPTAFYLCASSPAGAFAGELFFGEGSRLTVL.

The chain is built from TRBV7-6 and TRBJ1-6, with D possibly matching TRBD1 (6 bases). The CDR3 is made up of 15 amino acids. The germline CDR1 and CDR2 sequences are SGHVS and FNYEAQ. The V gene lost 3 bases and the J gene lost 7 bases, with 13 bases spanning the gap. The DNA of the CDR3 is TGTGCCAGCAGCTTTGGCCACAGGGTGAATTCACCCCTCCACTTT. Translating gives CASSFGHRVNSPLHF.

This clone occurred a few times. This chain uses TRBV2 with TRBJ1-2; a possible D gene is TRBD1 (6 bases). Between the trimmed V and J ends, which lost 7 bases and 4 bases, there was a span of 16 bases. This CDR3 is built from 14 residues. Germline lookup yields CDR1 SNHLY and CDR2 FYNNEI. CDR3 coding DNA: TGTGCCAGCAATCCGGGGGGGACATCCTATGGCTACACCTTC. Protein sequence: CASNPGGTSYGYTF. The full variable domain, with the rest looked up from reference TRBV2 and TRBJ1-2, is EPEVTQTPSHQVTQMGQEVILRCVPISNHLYFYWYRQILGQKVEFLVSFYNNEISEKSEIFDDQFSVERPDGSNFTLKIRSTKLEDSAMYFCASNPGGTSYGYTFGSGTRLTVV.

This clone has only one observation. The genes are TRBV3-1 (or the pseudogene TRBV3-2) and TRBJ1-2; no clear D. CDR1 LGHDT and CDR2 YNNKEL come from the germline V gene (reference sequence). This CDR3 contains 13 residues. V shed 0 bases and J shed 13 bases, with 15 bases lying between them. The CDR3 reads CASSQDLPPGITF. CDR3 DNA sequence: TGTGCCAGCAGCCAAGATCTCCCCCCGGGGATCACCTTC.

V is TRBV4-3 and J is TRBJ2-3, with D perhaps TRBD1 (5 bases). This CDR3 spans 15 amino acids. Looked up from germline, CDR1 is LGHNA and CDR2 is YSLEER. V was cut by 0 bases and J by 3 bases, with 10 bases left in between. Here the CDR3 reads CASSQEDAGTDTQYF. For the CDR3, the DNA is TGCGCCAGCAGCCAAGAGGACGCAGGGACAGATACGCAGTATTTT.

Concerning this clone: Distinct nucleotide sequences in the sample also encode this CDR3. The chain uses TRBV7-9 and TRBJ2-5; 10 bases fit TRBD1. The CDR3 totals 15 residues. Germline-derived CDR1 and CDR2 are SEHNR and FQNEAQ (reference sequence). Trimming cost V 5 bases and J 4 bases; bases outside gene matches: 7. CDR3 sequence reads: CASSVRQGAGETQYF. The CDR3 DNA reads TGTGCCAGCAGCGTGAGACAGGGGGCGGGAGAGACCCAGTACTTC.

CDR3 sequence (DNA): TGTGCCACCAGTGACTCCGCCGGGGTCGGGGCCAACGTCCTGACTTTC. It translates to CATSDSAGVGANVLTF. V gene TRBV24-1 combines with J gene TRBJ2-6; possible D gene TRBD2, 5 bases. Germline values: CDR1 KGHDR, CDR2 SFDVKD. The CDR3 runs to 16 residues. V lost 4 bases, J lost 4 bases, and 13 bases lay in between.

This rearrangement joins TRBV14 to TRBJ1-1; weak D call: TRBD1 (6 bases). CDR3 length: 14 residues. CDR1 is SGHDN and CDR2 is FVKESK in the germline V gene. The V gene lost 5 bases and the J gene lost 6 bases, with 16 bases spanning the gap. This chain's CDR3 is CASSTRTAPPEAFF. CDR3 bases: TGTGCCAGCAGCACCCGGACAGCTCCGCCTGAAGCTTTCTTT. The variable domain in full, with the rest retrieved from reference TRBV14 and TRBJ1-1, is EAGVTQFPSHSVIEKGQTVTLRCDPISGHDNLYWYRRVMGKEIKFLLHFVKESKQDESGMPNNRFLAERTGGTYSTLKVQPAELEDSGVYFCASSTRTAPPEAFFGQGTRLTVV.

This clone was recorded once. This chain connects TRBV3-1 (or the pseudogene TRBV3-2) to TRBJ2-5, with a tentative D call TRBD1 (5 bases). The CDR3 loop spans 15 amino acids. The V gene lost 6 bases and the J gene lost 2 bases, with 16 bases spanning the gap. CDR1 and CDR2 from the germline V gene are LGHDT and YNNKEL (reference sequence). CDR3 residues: CASRRLSGKQETQYF. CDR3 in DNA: TGTGCCAGCAGACGACTTTCAGGGAAACAAGAGACCCAGTACTTC.

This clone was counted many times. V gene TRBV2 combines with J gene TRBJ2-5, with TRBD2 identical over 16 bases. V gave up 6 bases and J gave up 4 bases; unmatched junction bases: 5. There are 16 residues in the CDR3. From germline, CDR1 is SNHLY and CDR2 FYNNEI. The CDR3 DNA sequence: TGTGCCAGCAGGAAGGGACTAGCGGGGGGGCGAGAGACCCAGTACTTC. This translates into CASRKGLAGGRETQYF.

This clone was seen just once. CDR3 residues: CASSTGREGNQPQHF. CDR3 DNA sequence: TGTGCCAGTAGTACGGGTCGGGAGGGCAATCAGCCCCAGCATTTT. The V and J genes are TRBV19 and TRBJ1-5; D call uncertain. Trimming left V 4 bases short and J 2 bases short, with 12 bases between. The CDR3 has 15 amino acids. Germline CDR1 LNHDA, CDR2 SQIVND (reference sequence).

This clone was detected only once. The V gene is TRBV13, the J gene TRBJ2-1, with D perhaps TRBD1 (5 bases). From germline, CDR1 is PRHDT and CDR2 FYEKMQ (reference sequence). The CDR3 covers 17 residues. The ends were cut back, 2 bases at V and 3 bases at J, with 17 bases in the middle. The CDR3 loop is CASSLFLRQGIYNEQFF. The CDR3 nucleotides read TGTGCCAGCAGCTTATTTCTCCGGCAGGGAATCTACAATGAGCAGTTCTTC.

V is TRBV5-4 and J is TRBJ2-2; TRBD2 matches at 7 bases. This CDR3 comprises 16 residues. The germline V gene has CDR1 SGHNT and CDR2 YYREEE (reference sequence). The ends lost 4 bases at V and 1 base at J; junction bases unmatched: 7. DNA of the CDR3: TGTGCCAGCAGCCCCGATCCGGGGGGGAACACCGGGGAGCTGTTTTTT. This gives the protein CASSPDPGGNTGELFF.

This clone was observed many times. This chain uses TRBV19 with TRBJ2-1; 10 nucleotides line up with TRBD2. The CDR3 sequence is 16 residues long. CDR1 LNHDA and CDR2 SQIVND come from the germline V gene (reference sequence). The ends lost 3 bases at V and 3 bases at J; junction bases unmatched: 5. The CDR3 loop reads CASSIISGRNYNEQFF. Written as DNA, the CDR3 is TGTGCCAGTAGTATCATTAGCGGGAGGAACTACAATGAGCAGTTCTTC.

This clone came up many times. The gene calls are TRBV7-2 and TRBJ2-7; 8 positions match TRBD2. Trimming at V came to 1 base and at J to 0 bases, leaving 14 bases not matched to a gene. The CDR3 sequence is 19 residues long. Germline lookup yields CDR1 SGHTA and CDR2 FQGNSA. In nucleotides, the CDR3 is TGTGCCAGCAGCTTAGTTCGAGCGGGAGTGGGGGAGGACTCCTACGAGCAGTACTTC. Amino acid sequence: CASSLVRAGVGEDSYEQYF. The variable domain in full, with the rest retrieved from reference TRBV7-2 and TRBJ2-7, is GAGVSQSPSNKVTEKGKDVELRCDPISGHTALYWYRQSLGQGLEFLIYFQGNSAPDKSGLPSDRFSAERTGGSVSTLTIQRTQQEDSAVYLCASSLVRAGVGEDSYEQYFGPGTRLTVT.